This note documents a single TCR beta chain sequence. The data were obtained in a study of blood T cell repertoires in COVID-19. About the study: Italy, Spain and the United States were the sources of the convalescent and acute COVID-19 samples. PBMCs, B-cell-depleted T cells, or T cells were the source of the cDNA or gDNA that made up the material.

Sequencing was performed with immunoSEQ multiplex PCR; in TCRdb, only in-frame clones are kept and a portion is missing. The table lists around 200,000 clones, about 86% of them singletons. The J segment lost 5 bases and the V segment lost 3 bases, leaving 4 bases of the junction unmatched. The V gene's germline CDR1 is GTSNPN and CDR2 SVGIG (reference sequence). The CDR3 runs to 14 residues. This chain uses TRBV30 with TRBJ1-6; 7 bases line up with TRBD1. The TCR sequence derives from a man under 40 with active or convalescent COVID-19. The source material was peripheral blood. CDR3 sequence: CAWREGQNNSPLHF. CDR3 sequence (DNA): TGTGCCTGGAGGGAGGGACAGAATAATTCACCCCTCCACTTT.